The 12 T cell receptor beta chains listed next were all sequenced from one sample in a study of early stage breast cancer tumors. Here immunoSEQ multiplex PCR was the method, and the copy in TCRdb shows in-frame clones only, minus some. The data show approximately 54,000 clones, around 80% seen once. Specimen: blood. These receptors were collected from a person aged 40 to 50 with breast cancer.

The CDR3 is CASSIQVSNTEAFF. The CDR3 DNA reads TGTGCCAGTAGTATACAGGTCTCGAACACTGAAGCTTTCTTT. The chain employs TRBV19 and TRBJ1-1, with D unclear. CDR1 is LNHDA and CDR2 is SQIVND in the germline V gene (reference sequence). V lost 2 bases, J lost 1 base, and 8 bases lay in between. The CDR3 sequence is 14 residues long.

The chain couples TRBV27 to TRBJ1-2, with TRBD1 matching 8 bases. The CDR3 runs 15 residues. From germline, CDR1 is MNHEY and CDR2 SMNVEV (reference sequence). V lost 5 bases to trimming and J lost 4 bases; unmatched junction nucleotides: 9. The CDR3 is CASSPTGGGVYGYTF. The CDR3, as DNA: TGTGCCAGCAGTCCTACAGGGGGAGGGGTCTATGGCTACACCTTC.

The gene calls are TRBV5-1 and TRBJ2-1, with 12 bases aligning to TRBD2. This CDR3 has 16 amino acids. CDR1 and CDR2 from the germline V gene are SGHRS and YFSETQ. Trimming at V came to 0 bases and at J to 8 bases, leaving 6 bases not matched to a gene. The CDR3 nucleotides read TGCGCCAGCAGCTTGGAAGGACTAGCGGGATCGGATGAGCAGTTCTTC. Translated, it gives CASSLEGLAGSDEQFF.

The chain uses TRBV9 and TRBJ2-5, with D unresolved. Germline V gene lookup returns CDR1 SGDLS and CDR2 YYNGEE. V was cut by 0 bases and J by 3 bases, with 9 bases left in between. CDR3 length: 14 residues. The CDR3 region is CASSVGVQKETQYF. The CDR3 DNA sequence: TGTGCCAGCAGCGTAGGGGTGCAAAAAGAGACCCAGTACTTC. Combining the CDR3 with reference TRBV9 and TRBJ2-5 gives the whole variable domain DSGVTQTPKHLITATGQRVTLRCSPRSGDLSVYWYQQSLDQGLQFLIQYYNGEERAKGNILERFSAQQFPDLHSELNLSSLELGDSALYFCASSVGVQKETQYFGPGTRLLVL.

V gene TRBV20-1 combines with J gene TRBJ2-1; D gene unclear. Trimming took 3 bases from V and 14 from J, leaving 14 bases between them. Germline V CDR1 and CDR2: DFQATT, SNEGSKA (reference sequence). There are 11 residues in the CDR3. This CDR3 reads CSARMNSGEFF. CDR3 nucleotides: TGCAGTGCTAGGATGAACAGTGGAGAGTTCTTC.

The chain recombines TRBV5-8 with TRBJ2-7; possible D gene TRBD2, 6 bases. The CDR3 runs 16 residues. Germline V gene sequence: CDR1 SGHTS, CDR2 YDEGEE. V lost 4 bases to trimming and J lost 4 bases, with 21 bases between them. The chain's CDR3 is CASSQGPGEPAYEQYF. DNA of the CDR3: TGTGCCAGCAGCCAAGGTCCGGGGGAACCGGCGTACGAGCAGTACTTC.

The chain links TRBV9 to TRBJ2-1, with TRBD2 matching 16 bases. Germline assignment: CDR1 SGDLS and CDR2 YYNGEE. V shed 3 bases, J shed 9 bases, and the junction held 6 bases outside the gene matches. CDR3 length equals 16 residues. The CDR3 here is CASSASGTSGRAEQFF. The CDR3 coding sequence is TGTGCCAGCAGCGCCTCCGGGACTAGCGGGAGGGCTGAGCAGTTCTTC.

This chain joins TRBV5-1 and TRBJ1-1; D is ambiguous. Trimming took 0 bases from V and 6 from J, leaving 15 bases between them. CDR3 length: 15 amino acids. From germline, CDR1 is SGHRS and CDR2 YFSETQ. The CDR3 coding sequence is TGCGCCAGCAGCTTGGTGGGCAGGCGGGGAGCTGAAGCTTTCTTT. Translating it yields CASSLVGRRGAEAFF.

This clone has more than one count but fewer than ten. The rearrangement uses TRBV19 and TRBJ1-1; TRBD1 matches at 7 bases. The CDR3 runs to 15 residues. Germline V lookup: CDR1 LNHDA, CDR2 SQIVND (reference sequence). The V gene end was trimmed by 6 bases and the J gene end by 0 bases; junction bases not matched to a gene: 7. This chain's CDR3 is CASRPQGRLNTEAFF. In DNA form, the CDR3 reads TGTGCCAGTAGGCCACAGGGGAGATTGAACACTGAAGCTTTCTTT.

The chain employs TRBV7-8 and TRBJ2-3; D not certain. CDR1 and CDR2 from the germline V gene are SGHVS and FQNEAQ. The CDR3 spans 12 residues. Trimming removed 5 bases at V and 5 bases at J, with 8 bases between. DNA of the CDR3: TGTGCCAGCAGCCCTGGGAAAGATACGCAGTATTTT. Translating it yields CASSPGKDTQYF.

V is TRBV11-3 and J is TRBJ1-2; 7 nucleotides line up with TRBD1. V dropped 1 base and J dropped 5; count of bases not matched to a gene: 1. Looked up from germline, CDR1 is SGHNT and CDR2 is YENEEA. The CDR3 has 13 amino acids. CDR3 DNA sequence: TGTGCCAGCAGCTTAGCAGGGGGATATGGCTACACCTTC. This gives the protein CASSLAGGYGYTF. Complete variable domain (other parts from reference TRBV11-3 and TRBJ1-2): EAGVVQSPRYKIIEKKQPVAFWCNPISGHNTLYWYLQNLGQGPELLIRYENEEAVDDSQLPKDRFSAERLKGVDSTLKIQPAELGDSAVYLCASSLAGGYGYTFGSGTRLTVV.

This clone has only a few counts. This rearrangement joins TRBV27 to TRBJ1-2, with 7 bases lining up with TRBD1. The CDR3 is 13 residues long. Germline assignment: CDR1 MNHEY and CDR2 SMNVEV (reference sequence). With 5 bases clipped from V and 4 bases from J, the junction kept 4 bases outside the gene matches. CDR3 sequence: CASSGYRGYGYTF. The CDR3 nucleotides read TGTGCCAGCAGTGGATACAGGGGCTATGGCTACACCTTC.